These 26 T cell receptor beta chains originate from one sample sequenced in a study of vaccination and CD4 T cells after COVID-19. Their antigens remain unidentified. Sample time point: late sampling 161 to 241 days after vaccination in a few convalescent patients. Regarding treatment: approximately 9-day PBMC culture with coronavirus spike peptide pools or control peptides (ViraFEST assay). Sequenced with the Oncomine TCR Beta short-read assay was DNA taken from cultured CD4+ T cells. TCRdb re-called the PCR reads with MiXCR, one entry per CDR3 protein. In the table there are about 26,000 distinct CDR3 sequences, approximately 41% of which are singletons. The sample consisted of CD4+ T cells from blood, cultured in vitro, taken about 7 months after SARS-CoV-2 vaccination. The source is a human donor who had recovered from COVID-19.

This clonotype turned up a few times. The chain recombines TRBV19 with TRBJ1-2; 7 bases map to TRBD1. Per germline, CDR1 LNHDA and CDR2 SQIVND (reference sequence). V shed 5 bases and J 4 bases; nucleotides not matched to a gene: 4. The CDR3 spans 13 residues. The CDR3 DNA reads as TGTGCCAGTAGTCCTCGGGACAGCTATGGCTACACCTTC. Translating gives CASSPRDSYGYTF.

The gene calls are TRBV20-1 and TRBJ1-4, with 11 nucleotides matching TRBD1. Germline assignment: CDR1 DFQATT and CDR2 SNEGSKA (reference sequence). This CDR3 is 13 amino acids long. The J segment lost 8 bases and the V segment lost 5 bases, leaving 4 bases of the junction unmatched. CDR3 nucleotide sequence: TGCAGTGCTGGGACAGGGGGAGGAGAAAAACTGTTTTTT. Translating gives CSAGTGGGEKLFF.

The chain combines TRBV20-1 with TRBJ2-7; TRBD2 matches 13 bases. The germline V gene has CDR1 DFQATT and CDR2 SNEGSKA (reference sequence). V dropped 6 bases and J dropped 6; count of bases not matched to a gene: 8. CDR3 length equals 14 residues. CDR3 protein: CSAPTSGRAGEQYF. The CDR3 DNA follows: TGCAGTGCCCCCACTAGCGGGAGGGCGGGCGAGCAGTACTTC.

The rearrangement joins TRBV20-1 to TRBJ2-6, with TRBD2 matching over 11 bases. This CDR3 region has 16 residues. Per germline, CDR1 DFQATT and CDR2 SNEGSKA (reference sequence). The V segment lost 8 bases and the J segment 3 bases; nucleotides outside the gene matches: 9. CDR3 region: CSPSNLAGGGANVLTF. The CDR3 DNA is TGCAGTCCGTCGAACCTAGCGGGAGGTGGGGCCAACGTCCTGACTTTC.

This clonotype was seen a handful of times. This sequence joins TRBV7-3 and TRBJ2-3; weak D call: TRBD2 (6 bases). CDR3 length: 14 residues. Germline loops: CDR1 SGHTA, CDR2 FQGTGA. Deletions cut 5 bases from V and 2 bases from J, with 11 bases between. The CDR3 sequence: CASSNLAATDTQYF. In DNA, the CDR3 is TGTGCCAGCAGCAATTTAGCGGCCACAGATACGCAGTATTTT.

This clonotype was found a few times. The chain combines TRBV1 with TRBJ2-3; no DNA check was done on the table's D call, TRBD1. TRBV1 is described as a pseudogene. CDR3 length: 17 residues. CDR3 amino acids: CTSSSPRDREPTDTQYF. The DNA for the CDR3 is TGCACCAGCAGCTCCCCCCGGGACAGGGAACCCACAGATACGCAGTATTTT.

This clonotype was found a few times. V is TRBV7-3 and J is TRBJ2-1, with D perhaps matching TRBD1 or TRBD2 (6 bases each). Germline V gene sequence: CDR1 SGHTA, CDR2 FQGTGA. Trimming took off 5 bases at V and 9 bases at J, with 17 bases between the two ends. The CDR3 sequence is 14 residues long. Written as DNA, the CDR3 is TGTGCCAGCAGCCCCCGCCCGGGGGCGGGTGAGCAGTTCTTC. Translation: CASSPRPGAGEQFF.

The J gene is TRBJ1-1, the V gene TRBV5-1; no definite D call. Germline CDR1 and CDR2: SGHRS and YFSETQ. This CDR3 comprises 13 residues. Trimming removed 6 bases at V and 4 bases at J, with 13 bases between. The CDR3 sequence: CASTRGGPTEAFF. The CDR3 coding sequence is TGCGCCAGCACTCGGGGTGGGCCCACTGAAGCTTTCTTT. Complete variable domain (other parts from reference TRBV5-1 and TRBJ1-1): KAGVTQTPRYLIKTRGQQVTLSCSPISGHRSVSWYQQTPGQGLQFLFEYFSETQRNKGNFPGRFSGRQFSNSRSEMNVSTLELGDSALYLCASTRGGPTEAFFGQGTRLTVV.

The chain recombines TRBV6-1 with TRBJ1-2, with TRBD1 as a possible D gene (6 bases). Germline-derived CDR1 and CDR2 are MNHNS and SASEGT. The V gene lost 2 bases and the J gene lost 3 bases, with 25 bases spanning the gap. The CDR3 consists of 19 residues. CDR3 DNA sequence: TGTGCCAGCAGTGAAAGGCCGTCGAGCGGGGGCGGAGGCCACTATGGCTACACCTTC. It encodes CASSERPSSGGGGHYGYTF.

There are a few counts of this clonotype. The chain uses TRBV28 and TRBJ2-2; 7 nucleotides align to TRBD1. With 5 bases clipped from V and 2 bases from J, the junction kept 8 bases outside the gene matches. There are 16 residues in the CDR3. Germline V gene sequence: CDR1 MDHEN, CDR2 SYDVKM. CDR3 amino acids: CASSPIDRANTGELFF. The CDR3 coding sequence is TGTGCCAGCAGTCCGATCGACAGGGCTAACACCGGGGAGCTGTTTTTT.

This rearrangement joins TRBV28 to TRBJ1-5; unclear D gene. Germline loops: CDR1 MDHEN, CDR2 SYDVKM. The CDR3 is made up of 15 amino acids. The V end was cut by 5 bases, the J end by 4 bases, with 15 bases between. The DNA for the CDR3 is TGTGCCAGCAGTAAGCGGGGTGGACGGAATCAGCCCCAGCATTTT. Translating it yields CASSKRGGRNQPQHF. Full variable domain (missing parts from reference TRBV28 and TRBJ1-5): DVKVTQSSRYLVKRTGEKVFLECVQDMDHENMFWYRQDPGLGLRLIYFSYDVKMKEKGDIPEGYSVSREKKERFSLILESASTNQTSMYLCASSKRGGRNQPQHFGDGTRLSIL.

The chain carries TRBV7-9 and TRBJ1-5; 7 positions match TRBD1. Trimming removed 5 bases from V and 7 bases from J; junction bases left unmatched: 23. The CDR3 consists of 19 residues. In germline, CDR1 is SEHNR, CDR2 FQNEAQ (reference sequence). As DNA, the CDR3 is TGTGCCAGCAGCCAGGGGCCGGGACAGTCGTCCATGTTTCCGCAGCCCCAGCATTTT. Amino acids: CASSQGPGQSSMFPQPQHF.

The rearrangement uses TRBV20-1 and TRBJ1-1; 7 bases map to TRBD1. Looked up from germline, CDR1 is DFQATT and CDR2 is SNEGSKA (reference sequence). V gave up 3 bases and J gave up 5 bases; unmatched junction bases: 6. The CDR3 covers 13 residues. CDR3: CSARARGGTEAFF. CDR3 sequence (DNA): TGCAGTGCTAGGGCCAGGGGGGGGACTGAAGCTTTCTTT.

The chain couples TRBV25-1 to TRBJ2-5; maybe TRBD2 (6 bases). Germline values: CDR1 MGHDK, CDR2 SYGVNS. V dropped 0 bases and J dropped 7 bases, with 12 bases sitting between them. The CDR3 is 14 amino acids. The CDR3 bases are TGTGCCAGCAGTGAATATGGCGGGATATGGACCCAGTACTTC. Protein sequence: CASSEYGGIWTQYF. The full variable domain, completed using reference TRBV25-1 and TRBJ2-5, is EADIYQTPRYLVIGTGKKITLECSQTMGHDKMYWYQQDPGMELHLIHYSYGVNSTEKGDLSSESTVSRIRTEHFPLTLESARPSHTSQYLCASSEYGGIWTQYFGPGTRLLVL.

The genes are TRBV19 and TRBJ1-1; TRBD1 is a possible D gene (5 bases). V was trimmed by 2 bases and J by 0 bases, leaving 10 bases between them. This CDR3 spans 15 amino acids. Looked up from germline, CDR1 is LNHDA and CDR2 is SQIVND (reference sequence). The CDR3 is CASSISDRVNTEAFF. The CDR3 DNA follows: TGTGCCAGTAGTATATCCGACAGAGTGAACACTGAAGCTTTCTTT.

This chain uses TRBV20-1 with TRBJ2-5; D is unclear. This CDR3 spans 10 amino acids. Germline CDR1 is DFQATT and CDR2 is SNEGSKA (reference sequence). Trimming pared 6 bases from V and 2 bases from J, leaving 4 bases between. CDR3 in amino acids: CSARQETQYF. In nucleotides, the CDR3 is TGCAGTGCCCGGCAAGAGACCCAGTACTTC.

J is TRBJ2-5 and V is TRBV5-1; 7 bases map to TRBD1. This CDR3 region has 15 residues. Germline V gives CDR1 SGHRS, CDR2 YFSETQ. V lost 0 bases, J lost 5 bases, and 7 bases stayed unmatched. The chain's CDR3 is CASSLGPGGVETQYF. The DNA for the CDR3 is TGCGCCAGCAGCTTGGGGCCAGGGGGTGTGGAGACCCAGTACTTC.

The chain combines TRBV28 with TRBJ2-7; the match to TRBD2 covers 10 bases. The V and J ends lost 6 bases and 0 bases, in that order; junction bases with no gene match: 5. The CDR3 is 15 residues long. Per the germline V gene, CDR1 is MDHEN and CDR2 is SYDVKM. CDR3 amino acids: CASSRKREGSYEQYF. In DNA, the CDR3 is TGTGCCAGCAGCAGGAAGCGGGAGGGCTCCTACGAGCAGTACTTC.

This clonotype has more than one count but fewer than ten. V gene TRBV7-2 combines with J gene TRBJ2-1, with a weak D call TRBD1 (5 bases). V was trimmed by 1 base and J by 6 bases, leaving 10 bases between them. Germline loops: CDR1 SGHTA, CDR2 FQGNSA. This CDR3 is built from 14 residues. The CDR3 nucleotides read TGTGCCAGCAGCTTAGTCAGGGTTAGCAATGAGCAGTTCTTC. Residues: CASSLVRVSNEQFF. The full variable domain, with the rest looked up from reference TRBV7-2 and TRBJ2-1, is GAGVSQSPSNKVTEKGKDVELRCDPISGHTALYWYRQSLGQGLEFLIYFQGNSAPDKSGLPSDRFSAERTGGSVSTLTIQRTQQEDSAVYLCASSLVRVSNEQFFGPGTRLTVL.

The rearrangement joins TRBV6-1 to TRBJ1-5, with D perhaps TRBD1 (6 bases). The CDR3 is 15 residues long. Trimming cost V 0 bases and J 4 bases, with 10 bases left between them. CDR1 and CDR2 from the germline V gene are MNHNS and SASEGT. CDR3 protein: CASSEAGGPNQPQHF. The CDR3 nucleotides read TGTGCCAGCAGTGAAGCCGGGGGGCCAAATCAGCCCCAGCATTTT.

This clonotype was detected only once. This chain joins TRBV6-1 and TRBJ1-1, with 9 positions matching TRBD1. The germline V gene encodes CDR1 MNHNS and CDR2 SASEGT. V shed 0 bases, J shed 10 bases, and the junction held 9 bases outside the gene matches. The CDR3 spans 15 residues. The chain's CDR3 is CASSEARTGEVVAFF. DNA of the CDR3: TGTGCCAGCAGTGAAGCCCGGACAGGGGAGGTTGTAGCTTTCTTT.

This rearrangement joins TRBV28 to TRBJ2-6; D is undetermined. The CDR3 loop spans 12 amino acids. Per germline, CDR1 MDHEN and CDR2 SYDVKM. V lost 7 bases, J lost 5 bases, and 6 bases lay in between. Here the CDR3 DNA reads TGTGCCAGCAACGACAGGGCCAACGTCCTGACTTTC. It encodes CASNDRANVLTF.

V gene TRBV24-1 combines with J gene TRBJ2-3; D is perhaps TRBD2 (5 bases). Germline V CDR1 and CDR2: KGHDR, SFDVKD. Trimming removed 5 bases at V and 2 bases at J, with 10 bases between. The CDR3 runs to 14 residues. CDR3 in amino acids: CATSAGSSTDTQYF. Here the CDR3 DNA reads TGTGCCACCAGTGCGGGGTCCTCCACAGATACGCAGTATTTT.

The chain couples TRBV20-1 to TRBJ2-1; D is perhaps TRBD2 (7 bases). The CDR3 extends over 14 amino acids. The germline gives CDR1 DFQATT, CDR2 SNEGSKA (reference sequence). V was cut by 7 bases and J by 6 bases, with 19 bases left in between. CDR3 residues: CSVYKGGVSNEQFF. The CDR3 DNA sequence: TGCAGTGTTTACAAGGGGGGGGTCAGCAATGAGCAGTTCTTC.

There are a few counts of this clonotype. The chain employs TRBV28 and TRBJ2-7; 12 positions agree with TRBD2. J was trimmed by 3 bases and V by 6 bases; bases with no gene match: 3. This CDR3 has 14 amino acids. Germline lookup yields CDR1 MDHEN and CDR2 SYDVKM. Here the CDR3 reads CASRETSGSYEQYF. CDR3 sequence (DNA): TGTGCCAGCAGAGAGACTAGCGGGAGCTACGAGCAGTACTTC.

The chain joins TRBV7-9 to TRBJ2-3, with 13 bases fitting TRBD2. This CDR3 has 16 amino acids. V lost 5 bases, J lost 4 bases, and 6 bases stayed unmatched. The germline V gene encodes CDR1 SEHNR and CDR2 FQNEAQ (reference sequence). The CDR3 sequence: CASSMTSGRFADTQYF. CDR3 sequence (DNA): TGTGCCAGCAGCATGACTAGCGGGAGGTTTGCAGATACGCAGTATTTT.